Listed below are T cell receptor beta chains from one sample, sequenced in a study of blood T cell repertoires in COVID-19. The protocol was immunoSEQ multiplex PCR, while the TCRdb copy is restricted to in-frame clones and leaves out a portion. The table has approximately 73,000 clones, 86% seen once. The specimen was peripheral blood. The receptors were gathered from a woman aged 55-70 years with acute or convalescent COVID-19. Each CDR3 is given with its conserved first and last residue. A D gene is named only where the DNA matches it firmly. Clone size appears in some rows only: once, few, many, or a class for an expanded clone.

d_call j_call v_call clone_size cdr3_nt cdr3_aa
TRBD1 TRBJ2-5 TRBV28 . TGTGCCAGCAGTTTAGGGGCCGGGACAGGGGTTGCGGAGACCCAGTACTTC CASSLGAGTGVAETQYF
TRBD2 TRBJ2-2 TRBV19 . TGTGCCAGTAGTCCTTGGGCTAGCGGGGGGGCAGGGGCCGGGGAGCTGTTTTTT CASSPWASGGAGAGELFF
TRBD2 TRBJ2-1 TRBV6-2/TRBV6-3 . TGTGCCAGCAGTTACTCGGCTAGCGGGAACTACAATGAGCAGTTCTTC CASSYSASGNYNEQFF
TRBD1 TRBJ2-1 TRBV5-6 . TGTGCCAGCAGCTTGGGCGGGGACAGGGCCCTCGGGGGCAGGTTCTTC CASSLGGDRALGGRFF
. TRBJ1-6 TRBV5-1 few TGCGCCAGCAGCATAGGACTGGAAACTTCACCCCTCCACTTT CASSIGLETSPLHF
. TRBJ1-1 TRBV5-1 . TGCGCCAGCAGCGCCACAGGGCCAGGAAGAACTGAAGCTTTCTTT CASSATGPGRTEAFF
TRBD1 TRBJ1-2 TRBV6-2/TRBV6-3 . TGTGCCAGCAGTTACGGGACAGGGGGCTATGGCTACACCTTC CASSYGTGGYGYTF
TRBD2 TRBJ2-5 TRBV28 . TGTGCCAGCAGTCCAACGGGCGGGAGGGGGGAGACCCAGTACTTC CASSPTGGRGETQYF
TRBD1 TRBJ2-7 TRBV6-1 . TGTGCCAGCAGTGGGACCGGGACAGGGTTCTCCTACGAGCAGTACTTC CASSGTGTGFSYEQYF
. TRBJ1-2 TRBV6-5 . TGTGCCAGCAGTTATTCAGGGACTCTTAACTATGGCTACACCTTC CASSYSGTLNYGYTF
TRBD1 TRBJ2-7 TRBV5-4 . TGTGCCAGCAGCCCCAGGCCGGGACAGGGGGACGAGCAGTACTTC CASSPRPGQGDEQYF
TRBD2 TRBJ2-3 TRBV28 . TGTGCCAGCAGTTTCGTATTGTGGGGACTACCCTCCGGGCAGTATTTT CASSFVLWGLPSGQYF
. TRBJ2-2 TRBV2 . TGTGCCAGCAGTGTAGAGCGGACCACCGGGGAGCTGTTTTTT CASSVERTTGELFF
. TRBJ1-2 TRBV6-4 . TGTGCCAGCAGTGTCACAGCGGATACCCGGGGCTACACCTTC CASSVTADTRGYTF
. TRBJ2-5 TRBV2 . TGTGCCAGCAGAGCCCAAGAGACCCAGTACTTC CASRAQETQYF
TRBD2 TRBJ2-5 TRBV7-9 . TGTGCCAGCAGCCAGACTAGCGGTAAACAAGAGACCCAGTACTTC CASSQTSGKQETQYF
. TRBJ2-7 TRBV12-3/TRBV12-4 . TGTGCCAGCAGTTTCCAAACCTACGAGCAGTACTTC CASSFQTYEQYF
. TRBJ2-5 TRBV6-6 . TGTGCCAGCAGTTACGCCATCCAGGGCGGAGAGACCCAGTACTTC CASSYAIQGGETQYF
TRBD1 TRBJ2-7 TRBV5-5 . TGTGCCAGCAGCAAGGGACAGGGTTATATTTACGAGCAGTACTTC CASSKGQGYIYEQYF
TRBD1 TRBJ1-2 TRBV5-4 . TGTGCCAGCAGCACGCCGGGACAGGGGACCTCCTATGGCTACACCTTC CASSTPGQGTSYGYTF
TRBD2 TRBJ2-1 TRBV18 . TGTGCCAGCTCACCACGGTCGGGAGGGGACCTCAATGAGCAGTTCTTC CASSPRSGGDLNEQFF
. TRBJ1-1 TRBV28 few TGTGCCAGCAGTTCTTGGGGGGACCTCCATATGAACACTGAAGCTTTCTTT CASSSWGDLHMNTEAFF
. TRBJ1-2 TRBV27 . TGTGCCAGCAGTTTAATCGGACAGCCTTATGGCTACACCTTC CASSLIGQPYGYTF
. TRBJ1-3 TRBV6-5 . TGTGCCAGCAGGCGCGTCTCTGGAAACACCATATATTTT CASRRVSGNTIYF
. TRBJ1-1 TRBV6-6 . TGTGCCAGCAGTTACCGCCAGGGGAACACTGAAGCTTTCTTT CASSYRQGNTEAFF
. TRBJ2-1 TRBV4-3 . TGCGCCAGCAGCCAAGATTTGGGGGCGATCTACAATGAGCAGTTCTTC CASSQDLGAIYNEQFF
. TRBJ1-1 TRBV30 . TGTGCCTGGAGAGTTCCCGGGACAACGAACACTGAAGCTTTCTTT CAWRVPGTTNTEAFF
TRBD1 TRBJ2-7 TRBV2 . TGTGCCAGCAGAACCGGGACAGCGTCCTACGAGCAGTACTTC CASRTGTASYEQYF
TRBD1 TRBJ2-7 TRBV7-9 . TGTGCCAGCAGCTCAAGGACAGGGGGCGTCGAGCAGTACTTC CASSSRTGGVEQYF
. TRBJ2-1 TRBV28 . TGTGCCAGCAGTTTACCCGGACTCCCACAGGGTTCCCAGTTCTTC CASSLPGLPQGSQFF
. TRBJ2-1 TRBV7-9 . TGTGCCAGCAGCTTAGGCGAAAATGAGCAGTTCTTC CASSLGENEQFF
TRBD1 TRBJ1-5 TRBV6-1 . TGTGCCAGCAGTTTAGGACAGGTGGCAAATCAGCCCCAGCATTTT CASSLGQVANQPQHF
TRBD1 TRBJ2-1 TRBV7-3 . TGTGCCAGCAGCTTAACAGGGGGCGCGGATGGGTACAATGAGCAGTTCTTC CASSLTGGADGYNEQFF
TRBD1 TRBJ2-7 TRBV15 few TGTGCCACGCGTCTCCGACAGGGGGATAAAAACTTC CATRLRQGDKNF
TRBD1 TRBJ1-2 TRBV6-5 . TGTGCCAGCAGGACAGGGGAGTATGGCTACACCTTC CASRTGEYGYTF
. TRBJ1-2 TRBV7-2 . TGTGCCAGCAGCCCGCGGGAGGGCTTTAACTATGGCTACACCTTC CASSPREGFNYGYTF
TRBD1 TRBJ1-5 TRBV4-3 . TGCGCCAGCAGCCACGGGACAGGGGTCTATCAGCCCCAGCATTTT CASSHGTGVYQPQHF
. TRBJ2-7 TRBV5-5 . TGTGCCAGCAGCTTGGAGGTAGCTCCCTACGAGCAGTACTTC CASSLEVAPYEQYF
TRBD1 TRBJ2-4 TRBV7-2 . TGTGCCAGCAGCTGGACAGGGTCTGGCATTCAGTACTTC CASSWTGSGIQYF
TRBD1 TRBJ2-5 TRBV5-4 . TGTGCCAGCAGCATGGTTCGGACAGGGGGAGAGACCCAGTACTTC CASSMVRTGGETQYF
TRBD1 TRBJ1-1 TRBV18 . TGTGCCAGCTCGCCGAGTATGCCGGGACAGCGGAACACTGAAGCTTTCTTT CASSPSMPGQRNTEAFF
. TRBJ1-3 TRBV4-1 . TGCGCCAGCAGCCAATGGGCTGGAAGTCCTAACACCATATATTTT CASSQWAGSPNTIYF
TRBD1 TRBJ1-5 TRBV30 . TGTGCCTGGGCAAGGGACAGTAGAAGCAATCAGCCCCAGCATTTT CAWARDSRSNQPQHF
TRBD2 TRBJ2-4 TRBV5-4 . TGTGCCAGCAGCTGGGGGGGGAAGGGCGGCAAAAACATTCAGTACTTC CASSWGGKGGKNIQYF
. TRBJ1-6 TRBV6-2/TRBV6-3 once TGTGCCAGCAGCCTTCTCAGGGGAGTTCGGGGTAATTCACCCCTCCACTTT CASSLLRGVRGNSPLHF
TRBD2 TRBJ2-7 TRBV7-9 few TGTGCCAGCAGCCCCGGGGGGACCGCCCTCGAGCAGTACTTC CASSPGGTALEQYF
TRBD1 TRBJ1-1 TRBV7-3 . TGTGCCAGCAGCCCTCGGGACAGGGCGGTTGGGGAAGCTTTCTTT CASSPRDRAVGEAFF
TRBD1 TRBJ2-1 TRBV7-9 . TGTGCCAGCAGCCCAGGGGGCAGCTCCTACAATGAGCAGTTCTTC CASSPGGSSYNEQFF
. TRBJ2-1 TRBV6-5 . TGTGCCAGCAGCTCCGGGGGTACGGTCTACAATGAGCAGTTCTTC CASSSGGTVYNEQFF
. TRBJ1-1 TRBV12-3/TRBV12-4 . TGTGCCAGCTCTCCTGGGGCCTACACTGAAGCTTTCTTT CASSPGAYTEAFF
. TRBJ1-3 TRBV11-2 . TGTGCCAGCAGCTTAGATGGAGTTGGAAACACCATATATTTT CASSLDGVGNTIYF
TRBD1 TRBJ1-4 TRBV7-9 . TGTGCCAGCAGCTTATACTTCGCAGGGGGTAGACTTAATGAAAAACTGTTTTTT CASSLYFAGGRLNEKLFF
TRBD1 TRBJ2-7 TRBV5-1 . TGCGCCAGCAGCTTGGTGGGAGATACAGGGGTACACGAGCAGTACTTC CASSLVGDTGVHEQYF
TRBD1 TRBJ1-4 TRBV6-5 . TGTGCCAGCAGTTACTCCCCGGGGGCAGGGGGAGAAAAACTGTTTTTT CASSYSPGAGGEKLFF
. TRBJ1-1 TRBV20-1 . TGCAGTGCCAGAAGGACAGCAGAAGCTTTCTTT CSARRTAEAFF